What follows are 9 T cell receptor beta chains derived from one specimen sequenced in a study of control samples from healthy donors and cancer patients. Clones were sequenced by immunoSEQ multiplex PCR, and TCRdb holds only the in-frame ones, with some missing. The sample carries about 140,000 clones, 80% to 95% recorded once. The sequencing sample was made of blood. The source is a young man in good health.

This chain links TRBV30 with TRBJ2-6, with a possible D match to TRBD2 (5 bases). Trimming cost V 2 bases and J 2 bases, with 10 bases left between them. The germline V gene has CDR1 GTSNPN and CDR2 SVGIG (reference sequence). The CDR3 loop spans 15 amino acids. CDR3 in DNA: TGTGCCTGGAGTAAAATCGGGGCTGGGGCCAACGTCCTGACTTTC. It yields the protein CAWSKIGAGANVLTF.

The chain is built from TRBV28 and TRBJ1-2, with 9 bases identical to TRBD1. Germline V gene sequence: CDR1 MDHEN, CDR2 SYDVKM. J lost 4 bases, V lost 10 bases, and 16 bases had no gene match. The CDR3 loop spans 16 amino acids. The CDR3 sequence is CAIHQHRGQGGYGYTF. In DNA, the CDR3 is TGTGCCATTCATCAACACAGGGGGCAGGGGGGCTATGGCTACACCTTC.

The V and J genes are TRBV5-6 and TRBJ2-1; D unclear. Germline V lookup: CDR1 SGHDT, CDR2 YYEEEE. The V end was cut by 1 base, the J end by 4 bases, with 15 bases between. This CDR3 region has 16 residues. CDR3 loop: CASSLTWEHTYNEQFF. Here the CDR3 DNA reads TGTGCCAGCAGCTTGACTTGGGAACACACTTACAATGAGCAGTTCTTC.

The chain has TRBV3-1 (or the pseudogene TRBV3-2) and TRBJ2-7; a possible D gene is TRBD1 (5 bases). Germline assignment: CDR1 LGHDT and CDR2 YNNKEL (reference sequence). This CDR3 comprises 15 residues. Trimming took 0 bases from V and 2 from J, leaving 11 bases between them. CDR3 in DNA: TGTGCCAGCAGCCAAGACCAGTTCAGGGCCTACGAGCAGTACTTC. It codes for CASSQDQFRAYEQYF.

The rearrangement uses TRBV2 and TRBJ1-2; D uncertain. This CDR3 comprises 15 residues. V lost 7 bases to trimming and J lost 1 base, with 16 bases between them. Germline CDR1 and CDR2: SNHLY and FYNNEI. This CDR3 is CASTPSRVNNYGYTF. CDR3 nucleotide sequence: TGTGCCAGCACCCCGAGTCGGGTCAATAACTATGGCTACACCTTC.

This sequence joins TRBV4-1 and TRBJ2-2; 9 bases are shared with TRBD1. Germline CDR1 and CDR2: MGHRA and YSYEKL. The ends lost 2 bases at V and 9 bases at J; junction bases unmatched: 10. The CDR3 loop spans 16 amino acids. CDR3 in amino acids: CASSQRGQGESWELFF. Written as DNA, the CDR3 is TGCGCCAGCAGCCAAAGGGGACAGGGTGAATCCTGGGAGCTGTTTTTT.

CDR3 DNA sequence: TGTGCCAGTAGTATAGATAAGGGTGGGCGGGTCCGCCCCTACGAGCAGTACTTC. This gives the protein CASSIDKGGRVRPYEQYF. This chain joins TRBV19 and TRBJ2-7; maybe TRBD2 (5 bases). CDR3 length: 18 amino acids. Trimming pared 0 bases from V and 2 bases from J, leaving 20 bases between. Germline V gene lookup returns CDR1 LNHDA and CDR2 SQIVND (reference sequence).

The CDR3, as DNA: TGTGCCAGCAGCTTAGAACAGGGGGTTGGAAAGCTGTTTTTT. It encodes CASSLEQGVGKLFF. J is TRBJ1-4 and V is TRBV7-9; 8 nucleotides agree with TRBD1. The CDR3 consists of 14 residues. Unmatched junction bases numbered 9, after V lost 1 base and J lost 14 bases. CDR1 is SEHNR, CDR2 FQNEAQ, per germline (reference sequence).

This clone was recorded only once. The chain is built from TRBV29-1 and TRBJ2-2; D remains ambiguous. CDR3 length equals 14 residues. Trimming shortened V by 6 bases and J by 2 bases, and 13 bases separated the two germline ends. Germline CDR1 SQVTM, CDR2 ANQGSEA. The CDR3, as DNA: TGCAGCGTATCGACACCAGCCAACACCGGGGAGCTGTTTTTT. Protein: CSVSTPANTGELFF.